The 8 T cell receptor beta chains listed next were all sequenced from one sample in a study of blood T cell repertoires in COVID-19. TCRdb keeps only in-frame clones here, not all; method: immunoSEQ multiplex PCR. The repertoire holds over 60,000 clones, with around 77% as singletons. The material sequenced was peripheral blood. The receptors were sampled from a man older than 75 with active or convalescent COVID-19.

This CDR3 reads CASSYGQGVDEQYF. For the CDR3, the DNA is TGTGCCAGCAGTTACGGACAGGGGGTCGACGAGCAGTACTTC. The J gene is TRBJ2-7, the V gene TRBV6-2 or TRBV6-3, with 10 bases identical to TRBD1. V was clipped by 2 bases and J by 5 bases; unmatched bases: 3. The CDR3 totals 14 residues. Germline lookup yields CDR1 MNHEY and CDR2 SVGEGT.

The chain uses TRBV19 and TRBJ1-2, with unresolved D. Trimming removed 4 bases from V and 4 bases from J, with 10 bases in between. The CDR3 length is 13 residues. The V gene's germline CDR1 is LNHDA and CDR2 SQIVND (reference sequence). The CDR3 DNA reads TGTGCCAGTAGTACCCAGGAATTCTATGGCTACACCTTC. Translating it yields CASSTQEFYGYTF.

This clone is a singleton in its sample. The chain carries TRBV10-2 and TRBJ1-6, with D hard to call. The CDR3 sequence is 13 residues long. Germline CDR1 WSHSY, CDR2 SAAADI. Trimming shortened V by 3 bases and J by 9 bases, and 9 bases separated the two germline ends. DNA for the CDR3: TGCGCCAGCAGTGACTCTCCAGGTTCACCCCTCCACTTT. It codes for CASSDSPGSPLHF.

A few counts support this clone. The CDR3 region is CASSHLTYEQYF. The CDR3 bases are TGTGCCAGCAGCCACTTAACCTACGAGCAGTACTTC. The V call is TRBV3-1 (or the pseudogene TRBV3-2), the J call TRBJ2-7; D gene ambiguous. The germline V gene encodes CDR1 LGHDT and CDR2 YNNKEL (reference sequence). V dropped 3 bases and J dropped 2 bases, with 5 bases sitting between them. The CDR3 extends over 12 amino acids.

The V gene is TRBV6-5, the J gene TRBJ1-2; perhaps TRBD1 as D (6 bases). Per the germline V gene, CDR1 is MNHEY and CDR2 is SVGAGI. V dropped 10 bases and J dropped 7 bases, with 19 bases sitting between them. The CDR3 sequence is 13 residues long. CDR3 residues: CATRGPGGSGYTF. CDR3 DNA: TGTGCCACCCGGGGGCCGGGAGGGTCTGGCTACACCTTC.

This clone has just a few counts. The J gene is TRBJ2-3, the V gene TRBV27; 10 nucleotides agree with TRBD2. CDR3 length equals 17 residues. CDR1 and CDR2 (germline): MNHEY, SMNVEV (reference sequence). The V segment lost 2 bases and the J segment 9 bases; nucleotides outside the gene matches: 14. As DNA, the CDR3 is TGTGCCAGCAGTTTACTAGATAGCGGGGGGAAACCTTGGACGCAGTATTTT. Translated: CASSLLDSGGKPWTQYF.

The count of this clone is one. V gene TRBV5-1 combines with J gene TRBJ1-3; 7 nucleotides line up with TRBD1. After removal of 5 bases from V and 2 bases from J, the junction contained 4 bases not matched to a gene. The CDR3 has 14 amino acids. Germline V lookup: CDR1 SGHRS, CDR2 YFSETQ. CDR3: CASRFTGAGNTIYF. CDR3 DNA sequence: TGCGCCAGCAGATTCACAGGGGCTGGAAACACCATATATTTT. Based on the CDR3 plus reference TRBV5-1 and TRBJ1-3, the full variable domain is KAGVTQTPRYLIKTRGQQVTLSCSPISGHRSVSWYQQTPGQGLQFLFEYFSETQRNKGNFPGRFSGRQFSNSRSEMNVSTLELGDSALYLCASRFTGAGNTIYFGEGSWLTVV.

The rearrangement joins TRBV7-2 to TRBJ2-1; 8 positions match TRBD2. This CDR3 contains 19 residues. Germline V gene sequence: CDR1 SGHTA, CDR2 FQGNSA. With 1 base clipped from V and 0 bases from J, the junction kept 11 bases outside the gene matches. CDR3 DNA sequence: TGTGCCAGCAGCTTAGTCGCGCGGGGGGCGATGAGCTCCTACAATGAGCAGTTCTTC. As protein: CASSLVARGAMSSYNEQFF.